This TCR beta chain was documented in a study of control samples from healthy donors and cancer patients. Using immunoSEQ multiplex PCR, the repertoire was profiled, and TCRdb retains in-frame clones only, with some absent. The table lists roughly 50,000 clones, over 85% of them singletons, with roughly 0.8% in the top ten. V lost 6 bases to trimming and J lost 8 bases; unmatched junction nucleotides: 15. Germline V gene sequence: CDR1 WSHSY, CDR2 SAAADI. The CDR3 spans 16 residues. The rearrangement joins TRBV10-2 to TRBJ2-2; 7 bases align to TRBD1. The specimen was PBMCs. The clonotype was recovered from a man aged 25-45 years with colorectal cancer. The chain's CDR3 is CASSPLGTGAGGELFF. CDR3 in DNA: TGCGCCAGCAGCCCCCTGGGTACAGGGGCTGGAGGGGAGCTGTTTTTT.